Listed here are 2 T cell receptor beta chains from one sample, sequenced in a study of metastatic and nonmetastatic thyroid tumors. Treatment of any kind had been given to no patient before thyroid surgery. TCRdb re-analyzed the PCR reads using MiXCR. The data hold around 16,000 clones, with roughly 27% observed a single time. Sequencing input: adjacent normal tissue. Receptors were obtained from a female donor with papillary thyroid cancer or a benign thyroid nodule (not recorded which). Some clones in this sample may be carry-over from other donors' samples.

This CDR3 reads CSAGLAGGGELFF. CDR3 bases: TGCAGTGCTGGACTAGCGGGAGGCGGGGAGCTGTTTTTT. V gene TRBV20-1 combines with J gene TRBJ2-2, with TRBD2 matching 14 bases. The CDR3 extends over 13 amino acids. With 5 bases clipped from V and 7 bases from J, the junction kept 0 bases outside the gene matches. Germline V gene data show CDR1 as DFQATT and CDR2 as SNEGSKA (reference sequence).

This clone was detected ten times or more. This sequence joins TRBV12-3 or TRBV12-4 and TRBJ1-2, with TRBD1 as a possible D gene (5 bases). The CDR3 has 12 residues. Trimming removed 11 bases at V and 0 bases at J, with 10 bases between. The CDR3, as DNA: TGTGCCGTAGGACACCCTAACTATGGCTACACCTTC. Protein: CAVGHPNYGYTF.